This record concerns one T cell receptor (beta chain) sequence. With V trimmed by 6 bases and J by 5 bases, 3 bases remained unmatched. Germline CDR1 MDHEN, CDR2 SYDVKM. The length of the CDR3 is 13 residues. This sample is part of a study of blood T cell repertoires in COVID-19. Method: immunoSEQ multiplex PCR; TCRdb's copy keeps in-frame clones and lacks some. Of 160,000 or so clones listed, about 79% were seen once; the top ten hold 12% to 15%. Cohort assignment relied on participant-reported clinical history. The TCR originated in a man over 45 who had recovered from COVID-19. The chain links TRBV28 to TRBJ1-2; TRBD1 matches 10 bases. Sequenced sample: PBMCs or T cells enriched from blood (not recorded which). The CDR3 is CASRPGQGYGYTF. As DNA, the CDR3 is TGTGCCAGCAGACCGGGACAGGGGTATGGCTACACCTTC.